This TCR beta chain was found in a study of T cells after yellow fever vaccination (dated by TCRdb to between 2018 and 2021). General notes on the study: Libraries from fractions with low cell numbers were prepared with the SMART-Seq v4 Ultra Low Input RNA kit. Bulk TCR alpha and beta repertoires were sequenced longitudinally to track T-cell clones before and after primary and booster YFV17D yellow fever vaccination. Blood samples were taken at several timepoints before and after primary and secondary immunization, and bulk PBMC replicates and cell subsets were isolated. Two healthy male donors made up the cohort, one aged 18 to 30 years and the other aged 30 to 40 years.

Sequencer: Illumina NovaSeq 6000. TCR cDNA was synthesized by 5'RACE template switching, through which a universal primer site and unique molecular identifiers were introduced. cDNA synthesis was primed from both the TCR alpha and TCR beta constant segments. Library amplification involved two PCR steps, and the second step added sample barcodes and sequencing adapters. Sequencing of the libraries was done on either Illumina HiSeq 2500 (2x100 bp) or NovaSeq (2x150 bp). For the original study's pipeline: Demultiplexing of reads and collapsing into UMI consensus sequences were performed with MIGEC, and V(D)J alignment was carried out with MiXCR. Using edgeR on replicate PBMC samples, clonotypes were called vaccine-responding if FDR was below 0.01 and the log2 fold change was above 5 up to day 15. CD4 or CD8 identity was assigned to each bulk clonotype according to whether the clonotype was present at higher abundance in the sequenced CD4 repertoire or the sequenced CD8 repertoire. Clones were called with MiXCR by TCRdb after fastp trimmed the public reads at Q25, and only in-frame beta chains were retained. All rows with the same CDR3 protein become a single entry with the most common DNA and genes. TCRdb, not the original authors, processed these V and J calls. The sample table records about 320,000 distinct CDR3 sequences; under 15% of these occur just once. Approximately 3.4% of the sample lies in the top ten.

This clonotype was picked up a small number of times. Its binding antigen is unknown. No base quality values were provided; no much bigger clone lies one nucleotide off. Explained via the paper, the treatment or condition label denotes: live attenuated yellow fever vaccine strain. PBMCs were isolated from peripheral blood using a standard Ficoll-Paque protocol. Dynabeads CD4 and CD8 positive selection kits were used to isolate CD4 and CD8 T-cell fractions. TriZol was used to extract RNA from bulk PBMCs, from CD4 and CD8 fractions, and from dextramer-positive and dextramer-negative fractions. General conclusions and limits of the study: A small share of clonotypes occurred in both CD4 and CD8 compartments, likely arising from convergent recombination. Most clones expanded after primary vaccination were re-detected after the booster (96% of CD4 and 88% of CD8), suggesting broad memory maintenance. Because the study included only a couple of donors, the extent to which the findings can be generalized is limited. FACS-sorted repertoires could contain abundant contaminating clonotypes from the bulk population, so computational filtering was required. Compared with the primary T-cell response, the secondary T-cell response was faster but weaker, reaching its peak on day 5 rather than on day 15.

Trimming takes 0 bases off V and 0 bases off J; junction bases not matched to a gene: 14. Spanning cysteine to phenylalanine, the CDR3 consists of 20 amino acids. The CDR3 DNA has 60 bases and is translated from base 1. The CDR1 and CDR2 encoded by the germline V gene are MGHRA and YSYEKL. Specimen: CD4+ T cells sorted from PBMCs, collected 15 days after the yellow fever booster vaccination. The source is a man aged 18 to 30 who received the YFV17D yellow fever vaccine. The receptor chain draws on TRBV4-1 and TRBJ1-5, and 7 junctional nucleotides match TRBD1. The base sequence is TGCGCCAGCAGCCAAGATCGGGCAGGGGGAGTTCGTTATAGCAATCAGCCCCAGCATTTT. The resulting protein is CASSQDRAGGVRYSNQPQHF.